This T cell receptor (beta chain) derives from a study of blood T cell repertoires in COVID-19 (dated by TCRdb to 2018 to 2020). Turning to the overall study: The collaborator samples originated in the United States, Italy and Spain and spanned the acute and convalescent phases of COVID-19. The material from the prospective study consisted of cDNA or gDNA derived from T cells, B-cell-depleted T cells, or PBMCs. Subjects who had been exposed to COVID-19, were actively infected with it, or had recovered from it provided the deeply sampled blood TCRbeta repertoires that made up the dataset. The repertoires were released in a freely available public database intended as a resource for research on the immune response to SARS-CoV-2. Samples were obtained from the ongoing ImmuneRACE study (first 160 participants) and from 1,254 subjects provided by 6 global collaborators. The sample metadata nearly always contained a de-identified subject ID, COVID-19 status, age in years and sex. HLA class I and class II types, where available, came from metadata supplied by the sample provider rather than from assay-based typing. Overall study results and their limits: Clinical and demographic metadata were provided uncurated, with the amount varying by source and participant.

V lost 0 bases and J lost 5 bases, and the count of bases not matched to a germline gene is 1. The CDR3 starts with the cysteine, ends with the phenylalanine, and has 15 residues. Only the CDR3 region is kept as DNA, spanning 45 bases read in frame from base 1. CDR1 and CDR2, per the germline V gene, are MNHEY and SVGAGI. Notes on this clone: What antigen it recognizes has not been identified. The sample holds no much larger clone one base away, and base qualities are not on file.

Each collaborating institution followed its own protocols to collect whole blood in K2EDTA tubes. Collaborator samples were shipped for TCRbeta analysis as frozen whole blood, isolated PBMCs, or DNA extracted from either sample type. The immunoSEQ Assay, a bias-controlled multiplex PCR, was used to amplify TCRbeta CDR3 regions from genomic DNA. In the paper's pipeline: Within the assay, amplification of reference gene primers was used to estimate how many nucleated cells each sample contained. Sequence reads were collapsed and filtered to measure the absolute abundance of every unique TCRbeta CDR3 rearrangement. Productive Simpson clonality was computed per sample as the square root of Simpson's diversity index over productive rearrangements. In TCRdb, the immuneACCESS table is reduced to in-frame sequences with V and J assigned. These tables do not hold every clone; where another copy was compared, an unresolved V gene accounts for under half, and the others remain unexplained. The D gene and trimming were derived from the DNA, and the V and J assignments and clone size from that table. This sample has around 60,000 clones in its table, and around 85% of those were observed once. More than 0.95% of the sample is held by the ten biggest clonotypes.

In this chain, TRBV6-5 is recombined with TRBJ2-2; a stretch of 9 junction bases matches TRBD1. Sequenced material: peripheral blood. The clonotype was recovered from a man aged 40-49 years with acute or convalescent COVID-19. The CDR3 is CASSYSGQGTGELFF. The nucleotide sequence is given as TGTGCCAGCAGTTACTCCGGACAGGGGACCGGGGAGCTGTTTTTT.